This record covers a single T cell receptor (beta chain). As for treatment: preoperative locoregional IRX-2 cytokine immunotherapy. This phase Ib study tested locoregional IRX-2 cytokine immunotherapy given before surgery. These data belong to a study of preoperative IRX-2 immunotherapy in early breast cancer. The trim removed 1 base at V and 7 bases at J, leaving 7 bases unmatched. The CDR3 has 15 amino acids. CDR1 is SGHDT, CDR2 YYEEEE, per germline. Assay used: immunoSEQ multiplex PCR; TCRdb lists only in-frame clones, some missing. The sample includes about 24,000 clones, around 90% of them seen just once.

Material: tumor tissue, obtained after IRX-2 immunotherapy. The TCR was taken from a human donor with breast cancer. The chain carries TRBV5-6 and TRBJ1-2; 10 bases match TRBD1. Here the CDR3 reads CASSLLTGGAAGYTF. DNA of the CDR3: TGTGCCAGCAGCTTGTTGACAGGGGGCGCGGCTGGCTACACCTTC. The entire variable domain, with the rest obtained from reference TRBV5-6 and TRBJ1-2, is as follows: DAGVTQSPTHLIKTRGQQVTLRCSPKSGHDTVSWYQQALGQGPQFIFQYYEEEERQRGNFPDRFSGHQFPNYSSELNVNALLLGDSALYLCASSLLTGGAAGYTFGSGTRLTVV.